This T cell receptor (beta chain) was recorded in a study of glioma-infiltrating T cells after dendritic cell vaccination. Study at large: Glioblastoma patients came from Phase I and II dendritic cell vaccination trials.

Sequencing was performed with immunoSEQ multiplex PCR; in TCRdb, only in-frame clones are kept and a portion is missing. The sample records 90,000 or so clones, about 85% being singletons. Germline CDR1 LNHDA, CDR2 SQIVND (reference sequence). Trimming removed 6 bases at V and 2 bases at J, with 14 bases between. This CDR3 is built from 15 residues. The specimen was blood, collected before dendritic cell vaccination. The clonotype originates from a human donor with glioblastoma. This chain joins TRBV19 and TRBJ1-5; a weak D match, TRBD1 (6 bases). The CDR3 sequence: CASSDTGRGNQPQHF. DNA for the CDR3: TGTGCCAGTAGCGATACAGGGAGAGGCAATCAGCCCCAGCATTTT.